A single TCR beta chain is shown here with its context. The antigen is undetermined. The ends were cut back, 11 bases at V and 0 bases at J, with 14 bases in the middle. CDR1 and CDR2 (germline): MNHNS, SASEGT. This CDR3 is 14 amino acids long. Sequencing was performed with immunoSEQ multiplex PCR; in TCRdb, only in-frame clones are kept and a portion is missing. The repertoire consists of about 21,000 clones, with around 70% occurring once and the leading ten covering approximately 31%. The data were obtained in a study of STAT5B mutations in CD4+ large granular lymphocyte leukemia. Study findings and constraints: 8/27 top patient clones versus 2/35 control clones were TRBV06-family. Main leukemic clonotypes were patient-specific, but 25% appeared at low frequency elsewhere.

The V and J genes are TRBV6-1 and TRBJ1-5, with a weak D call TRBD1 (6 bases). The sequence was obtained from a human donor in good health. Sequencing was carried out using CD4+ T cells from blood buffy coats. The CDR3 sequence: CAVQGTNSNQPQHF. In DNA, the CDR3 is TGTGCCGTGCAGGGGACGAATAGCAATCAGCCCCAGCATTTT.